The T cell receptor (beta chain) under discussion was sequenced for a study of beta chain features in type 1 diabetes (dated by TCRdb to 2016 to 2018). Turning to the overall study: No differences in mean age, gender distribution, total cell number or subset yield were found between patients and healthy donors. A total of around 110,000,000 sorted cells were examined across all samples, and RNA yield correlated strongly with the number of cells per subset. The study compared the TCRB repertoires of sorted circulating CD4+ T cell subsets in recently diagnosed type 1 diabetes patients with those in matched healthy donors. Naive and central memory subsets were obtained from all 30 or so donors, but regulatory and stem cell-like memory subsets were isolated from only 8 patients and roughly 8 healthy donors.

All of the isolated RNA was reverse transcribed with the High Capacity cDNA Reverse Transcription Kit, so expressed TCRB transcripts were sequenced. Naive, central memory and regulatory T cell samples underwent deep immunoSEQ sequencing, averaging around 3.6 million total reads per sample. Sorted cells were lysed in RLT buffer and RNA was extracted with DNase-treated RNeasy Micro or Mini kits, depending on cell number. To prevent cross-contamination, every cell subset was processed on its own, while patient and healthy donor samples were processed together. The immunoSEQ multiplex PCR was used to amplify TCRB sequences from cDNA, generating 87-bp fragments that spanned the CDR3 region. Amplicons were sequenced on the Illumina HiSeq platform. The paper's processing steps were these. Synthetic template baselines were used to correct PCR bias computationally, reads within Hamming distance 2 were collapsed together, and singletons that could not be merged were discarded. Reads were aligned against IMGT so that V, D and J genes, CDR3 length and insertions or deletions at six rearrangement sites could be assigned. Within each subset, clonotype counts were normalized to the number of sorted cells before true diversity and Gini coefficients were calculated with the tcR R package. The overlap coefficient, calculated on TCRB nucleotide sequences, was used to measure repertoire sharing. The immuneACCESS repertoire file appears here via TCRdb, limited to in-frame rearrangements. These files lack a portion of the clones; in checked studies, under half of the deficit traces to unresolved V genes, and the cause of the others is not known. V, J and clone size are taken as reported in that table, and D and trimming were inferred from the DNA itself. In all, the sample holds 300,000 to 450,000 clones, and over 8.5% of those were seen once. The ten largest account for about 0.64% of the sample.

The table lists this clone with a few counts. Its antigen specificity is not known. Qualities for individual bases were not recorded, and no much larger clone is one base off. CDR1 and CDR2, per the germline V gene, are KGHSH and LQKENI. Germline trimming amounts to 4 bases on V and 1 base on J, with 6 as the count of junction bases outside the gene matches. The cysteine opens and the phenylalanine closes a CDR3 of 15 amino acids. The sequence is cut down to CDR3 DNA, 45 bases in frame from base 1. Study-wide findings and limitations: Because small numbers of individuals were included in the HLA sub-analyses, any influence of HLA type on TCRB rearrangement was left unresolved. Naive, central memory and regulatory TCRB repertoires appeared more similar among patients than among healthy donors. Fewer insertions and more nucleotide deletions at VDJ recombination sites were observed in patients with type 1 diabetes, implying thymic rearrangement abnormalities. Type 1 diabetes patients showed a moderate but significant shortening of TCRB CDR3 length in all four CD4+ subsets. Because cDNA was sequenced instead of genomic DNA, activated cells with high expression could be over-represented, although the groups did not differ in activation or CD3 levels. Shorter templates might have been favored by PCR, but patient and control samples were amplified and corrected together, so both groups would have been affected equally by any skew.

Each donor gave one peripheral blood draw, roughly 110 mL on average, collected into heparinised tubes. Using a panel that included CD45RO, CCR7, CD25, CD127, CD95 and CD27, naive, central memory, regulatory and stem cell-like memory CD4+ T cells were sorted on a BD FACSAria II. Purity was above 98% for every sorted population. PBMCs were separated immediately by Lymphoprep density gradient centrifugation and were stained directly, without being cultured. So that batch effects would be minimized, each experiment stained and sorted samples in pairs, pairing one healthy donor with one patient. The sequence was collected from a man aged 30 to 45 with type 1 diabetes. The chain is assembled from TRBV18 and TRBJ2-5; 7 central bases correspond to TRBD1. Sequencing input: central memory CD4+ T cells from blood. The CDR3 loop reads CASSLDRLAQETQYF. The DNA is as follows: TGTGCCAGCTCACTGGACAGGTTGGCCCAAGAGACCCAGTACTTC.